This T cell receptor beta chain was recorded in a study of blood T cell repertoires in COVID-19. Study context: Donors in the United States, Italy and Spain gave samples during acute or convalescent COVID-19. Sample material is recorded as cDNA or gDNA derived from T cells, B-cell-depleted T cells, or PBMCs.

The length of the CDR3 is 14 residues. Trimming at V came to 5 bases and at J to 6 bases, leaving 9 bases not matched to a gene. Germline-derived CDR1 and CDR2 are SGHVS and FQNEAQ. In the original analysis: For nucleated cells, counts were estimated from reference gene primer amplification. TCRdb keeps only in-frame clones here, not all; method: immunoSEQ multiplex PCR. That table gives V, J and clone size, and the DNA gave D and trimming. The sample lists approximately 140,000 clones; 65% to 90% were seen once. This receptor was taken from a man between 70 and 80 years old with acute or convalescent COVID-19. The J gene is TRBJ1-2, the V gene TRBV7-8, with 7 bases aligning to TRBD1. Sequenced input: peripheral blood. The CDR3 loop reads CASSRSQGSDGYTF. The CDR3 DNA follows: TGTGCCAGCAGCCGATCACAGGGGAGCGATGGCTACACCTTC.